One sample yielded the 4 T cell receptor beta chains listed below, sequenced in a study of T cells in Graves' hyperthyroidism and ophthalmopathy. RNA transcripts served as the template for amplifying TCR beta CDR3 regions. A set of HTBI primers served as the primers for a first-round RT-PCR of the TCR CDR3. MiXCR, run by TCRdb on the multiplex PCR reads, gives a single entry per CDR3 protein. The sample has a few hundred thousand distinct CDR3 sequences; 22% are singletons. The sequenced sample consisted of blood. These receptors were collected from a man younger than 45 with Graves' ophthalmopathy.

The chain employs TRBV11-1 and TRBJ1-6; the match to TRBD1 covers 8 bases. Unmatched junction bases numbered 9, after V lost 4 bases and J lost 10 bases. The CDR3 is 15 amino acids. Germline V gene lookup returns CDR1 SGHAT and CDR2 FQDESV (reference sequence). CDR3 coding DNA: TGTGCCAGCAGCTCAAGGACAGGGTCGAACTCACCCCTCCACTTT. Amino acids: CASSSRTGSNSPLHF.

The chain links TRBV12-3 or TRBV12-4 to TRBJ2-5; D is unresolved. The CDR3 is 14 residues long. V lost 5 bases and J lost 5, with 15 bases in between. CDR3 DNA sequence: TGTGCCAGCAGTGCCCACTACGGATCCGAGACCCAGTACTTC. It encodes CASSAHYGSETQYF.

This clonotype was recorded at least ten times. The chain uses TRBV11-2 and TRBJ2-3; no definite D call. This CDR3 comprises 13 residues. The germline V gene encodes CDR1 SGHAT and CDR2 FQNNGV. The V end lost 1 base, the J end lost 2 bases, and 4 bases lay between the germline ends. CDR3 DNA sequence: TGTGCCAGCAGCTTAGGGTACACAGATACGCAGTATTTT. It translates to CASSLGYTDTQYF.

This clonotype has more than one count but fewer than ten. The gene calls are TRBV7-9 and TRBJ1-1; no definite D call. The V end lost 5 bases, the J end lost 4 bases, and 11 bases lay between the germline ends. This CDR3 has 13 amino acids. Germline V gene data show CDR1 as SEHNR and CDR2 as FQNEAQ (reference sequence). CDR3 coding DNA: TGTGCCAGCAGCCTAAGTGGGATCACTGAAGCTTTCTTT. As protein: CASSLSGITEAFF.